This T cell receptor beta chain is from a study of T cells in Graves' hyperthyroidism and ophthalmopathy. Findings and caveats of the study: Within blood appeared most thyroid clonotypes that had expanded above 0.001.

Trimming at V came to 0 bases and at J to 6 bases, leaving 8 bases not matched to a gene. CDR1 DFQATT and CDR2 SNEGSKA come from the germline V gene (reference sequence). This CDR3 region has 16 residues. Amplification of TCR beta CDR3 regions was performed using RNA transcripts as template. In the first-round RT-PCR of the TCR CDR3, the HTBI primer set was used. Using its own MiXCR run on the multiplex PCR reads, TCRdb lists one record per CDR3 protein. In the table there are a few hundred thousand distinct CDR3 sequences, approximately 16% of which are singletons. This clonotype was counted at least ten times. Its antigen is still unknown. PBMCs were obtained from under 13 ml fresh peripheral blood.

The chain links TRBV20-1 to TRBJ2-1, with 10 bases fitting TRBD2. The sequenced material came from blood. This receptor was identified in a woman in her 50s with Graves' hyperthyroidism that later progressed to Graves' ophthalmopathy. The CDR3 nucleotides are TGCAGTGCTAGAGAGGGGACTAGCGCCCCAGTCAATGAGCAGTTCTTC. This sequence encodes CSAREGTSAPVNEQFF.